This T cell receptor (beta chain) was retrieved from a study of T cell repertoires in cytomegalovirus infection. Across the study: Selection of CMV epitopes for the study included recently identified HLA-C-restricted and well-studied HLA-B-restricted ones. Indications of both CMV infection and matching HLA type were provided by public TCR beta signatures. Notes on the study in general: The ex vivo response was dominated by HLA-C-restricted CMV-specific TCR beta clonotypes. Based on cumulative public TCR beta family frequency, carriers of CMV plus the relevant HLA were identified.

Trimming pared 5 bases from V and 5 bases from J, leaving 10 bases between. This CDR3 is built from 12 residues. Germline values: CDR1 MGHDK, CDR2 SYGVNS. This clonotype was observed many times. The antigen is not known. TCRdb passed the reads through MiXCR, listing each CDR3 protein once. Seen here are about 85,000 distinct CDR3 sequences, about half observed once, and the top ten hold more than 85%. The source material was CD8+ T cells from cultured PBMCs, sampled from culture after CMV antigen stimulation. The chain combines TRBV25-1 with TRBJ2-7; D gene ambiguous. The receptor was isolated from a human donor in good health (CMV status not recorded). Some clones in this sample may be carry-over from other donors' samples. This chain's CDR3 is CASSLAVDEQYF. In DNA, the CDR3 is TGTGCCAGCAGTTTGGCTGTCGACGAGCAGTACTTC.